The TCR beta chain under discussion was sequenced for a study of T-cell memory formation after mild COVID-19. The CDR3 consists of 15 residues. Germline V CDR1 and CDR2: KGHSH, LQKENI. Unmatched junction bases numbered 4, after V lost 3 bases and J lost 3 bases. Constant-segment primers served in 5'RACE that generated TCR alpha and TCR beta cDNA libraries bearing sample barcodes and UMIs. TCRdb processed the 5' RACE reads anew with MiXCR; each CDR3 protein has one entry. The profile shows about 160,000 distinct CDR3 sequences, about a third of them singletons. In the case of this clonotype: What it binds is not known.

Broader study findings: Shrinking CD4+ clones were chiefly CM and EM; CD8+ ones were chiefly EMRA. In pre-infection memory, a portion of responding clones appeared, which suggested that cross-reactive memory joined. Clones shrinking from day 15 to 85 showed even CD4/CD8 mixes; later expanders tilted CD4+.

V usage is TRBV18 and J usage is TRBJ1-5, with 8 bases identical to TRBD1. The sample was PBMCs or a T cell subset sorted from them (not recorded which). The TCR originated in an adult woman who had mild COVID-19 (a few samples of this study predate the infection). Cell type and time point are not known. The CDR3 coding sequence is TGTGCCAGCTCACCGACAGGGGCAATCAATCAGCCCCAGCATTTT. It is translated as CASSPTGAINQPQHF.